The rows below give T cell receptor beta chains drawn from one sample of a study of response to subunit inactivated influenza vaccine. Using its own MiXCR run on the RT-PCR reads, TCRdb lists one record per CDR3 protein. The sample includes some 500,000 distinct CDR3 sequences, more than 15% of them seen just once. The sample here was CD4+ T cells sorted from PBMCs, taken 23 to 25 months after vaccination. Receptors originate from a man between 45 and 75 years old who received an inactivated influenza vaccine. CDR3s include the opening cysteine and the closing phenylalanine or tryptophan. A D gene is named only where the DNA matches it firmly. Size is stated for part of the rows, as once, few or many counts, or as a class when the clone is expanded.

TGTGCCAGCAGCTTAATCGCCGGGGCCTATGGCTACACCTTC | CASSLIAGAYGYTF | TRBJ1-2 | . | TRBV7-2 | .
TGTGCCAGCAGCTTAACTCGACTAGCGGGAGCAGATACGCAGTATTTT | CASSLTRLAGADTQYF | TRBJ2-3 | TRBD2 | TRBV7-3 | many
TGTGCCAGCAGCCTAGACAGGGAAGAGGCTTACAATGAGCAGTTCTTC | CASSLDREEAYNEQFF | TRBJ2-1 | TRBD1 | TRBV4-2 | .
TGCGCCAGCAGCCAAGATATGGGCAGTGGGGAGCAGTACTTC | CASSQDMGSGEQYF | TRBJ2-7 | . | TRBV4-3 | .
TGTGCCAGCAGTTTCGTTAGCGGGAGGGGCTACGAGCAGTACTTC | CASSFVSGRGYEQYF | TRBJ2-7 | TRBD2 | TRBV27 | many
TGTGCCAGCAGCCACGGGTCTTTAGGACAGGGAAAACAAGAGACCCAGTACTTC | CASSHGSLGQGKQETQYF | TRBJ2-5 | TRBD1 | TRBV11-1 | .
TGTGCCAGCAGTTACCCCGACAGGGCCGATACGCAGTATTTT | CASSYPDRADTQYF | TRBJ2-3 | TRBD1 | TRBV6-2/TRBV6-3 | .
TGTGCCAGCAGCTTATTCCCGGGACAGTTCTTTGGGGAGCAGTACTTC | CASSLFPGQFFGEQYF | TRBJ2-7 | TRBD1 | TRBV7-8 | few
TGTGCCAGCAGCGGACTATCCGGCTCCTACGAGCAGTACTTC | CASSGLSGSYEQYF | TRBJ2-7 | . | TRBV7-9 | few
TGTGCCAGCAGCTTTCCTCCCAGGCTAGCGGGAAAGAGGGATGAGCAGTTCTTC | CASSFPPRLAGKRDEQFF | TRBJ2-1 | TRBD2 | TRBV7-9 | many
TGTGCCAGCAGGATAGCGGGAGCCCCGCAAGAGCAGTACTTC | CASRIAGAPQEQYF | TRBJ2-7 | TRBD2 | TRBV12-3/TRBV12-4 | few
TGTGCCAGCAAGAGGGAGCTCTCTAGCACAGATACGCAGTATTTT | CASKRELSSTDTQYF | TRBJ2-3 | . | TRBV7-2 | .
TGCAGCGTCGGGACTAGCGGCACAGATACGCAGTATTTT | CSVGTSGTDTQYF | TRBJ2-3 | TRBD2 | TRBV29-1 | few
TGTGCCAGCAGTTTAGGGGGATGGTATGGCTACACCTTC | CASSLGGWYGYTF | TRBJ1-2 | . | TRBV12-3/TRBV12-4 | few
TGCAGTGCCCCGGGACTAGCCTACGAGCAGTACTTC | CSAPGLAYEQYF | TRBJ2-7 | TRBD2 | TRBV20-1 | .
TGTGCCAGCGGTGGGGGCCCTGCCTTATCTGGAAACACCATATATTTT | CASGGGPALSGNTIYF | TRBJ1-3 | . | TRBV7-2 | .
TGTGCCAGCAGAAAGACAGGGGGTATATCTGAAGCTTTCTTT | CASRKTGGISEAFF | TRBJ1-1 | TRBD1 | TRBV25-1 | few
TGTGCCAGCGGTTTCCTTTTTAACACCGGGGAGCTGTTTTTT | CASGFLFNTGELFF | TRBJ2-2 | . | TRBV12-3/TRBV12-4 | .
TGTGCCAGCTCACCACGAGGGTTTGGAAACACCATATATTTT | CASSPRGFGNTIYF | TRBJ1-3 | . | TRBV18 | few
TGCAGCGTTGAAAGGGACAGGGGTATGAACACTGAAGCTTTCTTT | CSVERDRGMNTEAFF | TRBJ1-1 | TRBD1 | TRBV29-1 | .
TGTGCCAGCAGCCCACGGACTAGCAGGGGGAATGAGCAGTTCTTC | CASSPRTSRGNEQFF | TRBJ2-1 | . | TRBV6-2/TRBV6-3 | .
TGCAGTGCTAGACAATTTGGTCCACAGGGCCGGGAGACCCAGTACTTC | CSARQFGPQGRETQYF | TRBJ2-5 | . | TRBV20-1 | few
TGTGCCAGCAGTGAAACTTCTCAGGGGGCTTGGAACATTCAGTACTTC | CASSETSQGAWNIQYF | TRBJ2-4 | TRBD1 | TRBV6-1 | .
TGCAGTCTCCTGGGGCCCTGGGGCACTGAAGCTTTCTTT | CSLLGPWGTEAFF | TRBJ1-1 | . | TRBV20-1 | few
TGTGCCAGCAGCAGAGAAGGGACCTCCGGGACCCAGTACTTC | CASSREGTSGTQYF | TRBJ2-5 | . | TRBV7-9 | .
TGTGCCAGCAGTTCGGCCTTAGGTAGCGGTTACGAGCAGTACTTC | CASSSALGSGYEQYF | TRBJ2-7 | . | TRBV12-3/TRBV12-4 | few
TGTGCCAGCAGCTTTCCCGGGCTGGTGGTAGGAGAAGCTTTCTTT | CASSFPGLVVGEAFF | TRBJ1-1 | . | TRBV7-9 | few
TGCAGTGTCGCTTGGGGCTACGAGCAGTACTTC | CSVAWGYEQYF | TRBJ2-7 | . | TRBV20-1 | few
TGTGCCAGCAGCTTGAGTTTAAACAATGAGCAGTTCTTC | CASSLSLNNEQFF | TRBJ2-1 | . | TRBV11-2 | many
TGTGCCAGCAGTGAGAGGGGGCACCAAGAGACCCAGTACTTC | CASSERGHQETQYF | TRBJ2-5 | TRBD1 | TRBV25-1 | many